The clone carrying this TCR beta chain appeared a few times. Antigen: not known. V lost 4 bases to trimming and J lost 5 bases; unmatched junction nucleotides: 17. This CDR3 has 18 amino acids. The germline CDR1 and CDR2 sequences are LNHDA and SQIVND (reference sequence). Each library that profiled naive CD8 cells came from about 20,000 to 1,000,000 sorted cells with 10%, 30% or 50% RNA. The authors gated naive CD8 T cells as CD8+CD4-CCR7+CD45RA+ for sorting. Each CDR3 protein is one row after TCRdb ran MiXCR on the PCR reads. Of some 590,000 distinct CDR3 sequences in the sample, approximately 24% were seen once. These data originate in a study of molecular identifiers for immune sequencing clone quantification. Points from the study as a whole: Clones above 20 RNA copies held over 98% of effector molecules, under 1% in naive cells.

Sequenced sample: naive CD8+ T cells from blood, with Jurkat cell RNA spiked in. Indicated subset: FACS-sorted CD8+CD4-CCR7+CD45RA+ naive T cells. The receptor was isolated from a human donor in good health. Some libraries in this study had Jurkat cell RNA spiked in. The chain links TRBV19 to TRBJ2-1, with 7 nucleotides matching TRBD2. CDR3 in amino acids: CASSTIPGGPGFHNEQFF. CDR3 in DNA: TGTGCCAGTAGTACGATCCCGGGGGGACCAGGGTTCCACAATGAGCAGTTCTTC.